The rows below give T cell receptor beta chains drawn from one sample of a study of shared clonotypes between healthy human individuals. The data were produced by immunoSEQ multiplex PCR, yet TCRdb's version contains in-frame clones alone and is incomplete. Of over 2 million clones in the sample, about 95% were seen once. Sequenced input: naive CD8+ T cells sorted from blood. The receptors were gathered from a man aged 18 to 29 in good health. CDR3s include the opening cysteine and the closing phenylalanine or tryptophan. A D gene is named only where the DNA matches it firmly. Rows give clone size only sometimes, using once, few, many, or a class for an expanded clone.

>TRBJ1-4|NA|TRBV5-1|NA
TGCGCCAGCAGCTTGGTATACACAGGCAGCGCAACTAATGAAAAACTGTTTTTT
CASSLVYTGSATNEKLFF
>TRBJ2-3|NA|TRBV5-1|NA
TGCGCCAGCAGCTTGGCCGACTTAAACACAGATACGCAGTATTTT
CASSLADLNTDTQYF
>TRBJ1-2|TRBD1|TRBV28|NA
TGTGCCAGCAGTTTAGCCCGACCAACCGGGACAGGGGGCGTCATACTCTCTGGCTACACCTTC
CASSLARPTGTGGVILSGYTF
>TRBJ2-7|NA|TRBV5-1|NA
TGCGCCAGCAGCCCCTGGGACGGTGGTTACGAGCAGTACTTC
CASSPWDGGYEQYF
>TRBJ2-2|TRBD1|TRBV6-1|NA
TGTGCCAGCAGTGAACCCCGACAGGGGTCGGGCGGGGAGCTGTTTTTT
CASSEPRQGSGGELFF
>TRBJ2-7|TRBD2|TRBV9|NA
TGTGCCAGCAGCGTAGATTTTAGCGGGAGCTCCGAGCAGTACTTC
CASSVDFSGSSEQYF
>TRBJ2-7|NA|TRBV10-3|NA
TGTGCCATCAGTGAGGGGTGGGACGGGAGTTACGAGCAGTACTTC
CAISEGWDGSYEQYF
>TRBJ2-2|NA|TRBV6-5|NA
TGTGCCAGCAGTTACTCGACACCGGGGGAGCTGTTTTTT
CASSYSTPGELFF
>TRBJ1-1|NA|TRBV19|NA
TGTGCCAGTAGCGCCTCCTGGGGCGAAGGGAACACTGAAGCTTTCTTT
CASSASWGEGNTEAFF
>TRBJ2-2|NA|TRBV29-1|NA
TGCAGCGTTGGAAGTGACGGCACCGGGGAGCTGTTTTTT
CSVGSDGTGELFF
>TRBJ2-7|NA|TRBV6-6|NA
TGTGCCAGCAGTTACTCAGGGCAGGGCCACGAGCAGTACTTC
CASSYSGQGHEQYF
>TRBJ2-2|NA|TRBV9|few
TGTGCCAGCGCAACTATCCCCGGGGAGCTGTTTTTT
CASATIPGELFF
>TRBJ2-1|TRBD1|TRBV7-9|NA
TGTGCCAGCAGCCCCCGACAGGGGGCAAAGAATGAGCAGTTCTTC
CASSPRQGAKNEQFF
>TRBJ2-7|NA|TRBV2|NA
TGTGCCAGCAGTGATATGACAGTAGGCTACGAGCAGTACTTC
CASSDMTVGYEQYF
>TRBJ2-1|NA|TRBV7-6|NA
TGTGCCAGCAGCTTATTCGGAGGGTCGGACAATGAGCAGTTCTTC
CASSLFGGSDNEQFF
>TRBJ2-7|NA|TRBV5-4|NA
TGTGCCAGCAGCTACCAAGGAGATTCCTACGAGCAGTACTTC
CASSYQGDSYEQYF
>TRBJ2-7|NA|TRBV2|NA
TGTGCCAGCAGTGAAGGGGCGGCCCTCGGCTACGAGCAGTACTTC
CASSEGAALGYEQYF
>TRBJ2-1|NA|TRBV10-3|NA
TGTGCCATCAGTGAGTCAGACAATGAGCAGTTCTTC
CAISESDNEQFF
>TRBJ1-2|NA|TRBV28|few
TGTGCCAGCCGAATCAGGGAAAACTATGGCTACACCTTC
CASRIRENYGYTF
>TRBJ1-2|TRBD1|TRBV30|NA
TGTGCCTGGAGCCCCGGGACAGGGGTGAACCATGGCTACACCTTC
CAWSPGTGVNHGYTF
>TRBJ2-3|NA|TRBV4-1|NA
TGCGCCAGCAGCCATTCGGACGATACGCAGTATTTT
CASSHSDDTQYF
>TRBJ2-7|NA|TRBV12-1|NA
TGTGCCAGCAGCTTTTACAGACTAGCGGGGGGGTCCTACGAGCAGTACTTC
CASSFYRLAGGSYEQYF
>TRBJ2-6|NA|TRBV5-6|NA
TGTGCCAGCAGCTTGGAAGGGCACGCGCAGGGGGCCAACGTCCTGACTTTC
CASSLEGHAQGANVLTF
>TRBJ1-1|TRBD1|TRBV29-1|NA
TGCAGCGCCGGGGACAGGATGAACACTGAAGCTTTCTTT
CSAGDRMNTEAFF
>TRBJ2-1|TRBD1|TRBV6-5|NA
TGTGCCACCTACCGACAGGGGATTCACAATGAGCAGTTCTTC
CATYRQGIHNEQFF
>TRBJ2-7|NA|TRBV7-2|NA
TGTGCCAGCAGCTCCCAGGTGGATTACCCGTCCCTCTACGAGCAGTACTTC
CASSSQVDYPSLYEQYF
>TRBJ2-7|TRBD2|TRBV14|NA
TGTGCCAGCAGCCCATGGGGGGGGTCCTACGAGCAGTACTTC
CASSPWGGSYEQYF
>TRBJ2-7|TRBD1|TRBV5-1|NA
TGCGCCAGCAGCTTAGCCAGGGGGAACGAGCAGTACTTC
CASSLARGNEQYF
>TRBJ1-4|NA|TRBV5-6|once
TGTGCCAGCAGCTCAGGCGGCGGAGCTAATGAAAAACTGTTTTTT
CASSSGGGANEKLFF
>TRBJ2-7|NA|TRBV5-1|NA
TGCGCCAGCAGCTTGGCCCCACCGAGCTCCTACGAGCAGTACTTC
CASSLAPPSSYEQYF
>TRBJ1-2|TRBD1|TRBV27|NA
TGTGCCAGCAGTCTGACCGGGACAGTCTATGGCTACACCTTC
CASSLTGTVYGYTF
>TRBJ2-7|NA|TRBV29-1|NA
TGCAGCGCCCGGGACAATTCCTACGAGCAGTACTTC
CSARDNSYEQYF
>TRBJ1-2|NA|TRBV5-6|NA
TGTGCCAGCAGCCCGAACAGGGTGAGGCGCCTTTCTAACTATGGCTACACCTTC
CASSPNRVRRLSNYGYTF
>TRBJ1-5|NA|TRBV27|NA
TGTGCCAGCAGTCCCCTTTTGGGCAGGGAAAGAGGCAATCAGCCCCAGCATTTT
CASSPLLGRERGNQPQHF
>TRBJ1-1|NA|TRBV27|NA
TGTGCCAGCAGTTTGTCCAGGGTAGGCACTGAAGCTTTCTTT
CASSLSRVGTEAFF
>TRBJ2-7|TRBD2|TRBV4-1|NA
TGCGCCAGCAGCCAAGATCCGGTTACTAGCGGGGGGGTCTCCTACGAGCAGTACTTC
CASSQDPVTSGGVSYEQYF
>TRBJ1-2|NA|TRBV7-9|NA
TGTGCCAGCAGCTTAGAGACAGCTAACTATGGCTACACCTTC
CASSLETANYGYTF
>TRBJ2-1|NA|TRBV27|NA
TGTGCCAGCAGTTTATCGACGGGGGACTACAATGAGCAGTTCTTC
CASSLSTGDYNEQFF
>TRBJ2-5|NA|TRBV7-9|NA
TGTGCCAGCAGCTTGGACATGGGCGGAGGTACCCAGTACTTC
CASSLDMGGGTQYF
>TRBJ1-1|NA|TRBV5-4|NA
TGTGCCAGCAGATGGGGGGCCAACACTGAAGCTTTCTTT
CASRWGANTEAFF
>TRBJ2-1|TRBD2|TRBV7-9|once
TGTGCCAGCAGCCCCACTAGCGGGAGTACTGATGAGCAGTTCTTC
CASSPTSGSTDEQFF